The 21 T cell receptor beta chains presented below share a single source sample, sequenced in a study of regulatory T cells in long-lasting Graves disease. Regarding time point: newly diagnosed GD, antithyroid drugs for less than 3 months. After RNA was extracted from PBMCs, the TCR library was made from it. Sequencing libraries for TCR beta were prepared with iRepertoire HTBI primers and Arm-PCR of CDR3 regions. TCRdb re-analysed the multiplex PCR reads in MiXCR, keeping a single row per CDR3 protein. The table lists about 620,000 distinct CDR3 sequences, roughly 16% of them singletons, with approximately 18% in the top ten. This same sample was also part of a study on T cells in Graves' hyperthyroidism and ophthalmopathy.

The specimen comprised peripheral blood mononuclear cells (PBMCs), sampled at new diagnosis, from a patient treated with antithyroid drugs. These receptors were collected from a young woman with Graves disease.

This clonotype was recorded once. A much larger clonotype is one base distant, so this may be a read error. The chain employs TRBV14 and TRBJ2-7; D is ambiguous. Germline loops: CDR1 SGHDN, CDR2 FVKESK. Trimming removed 4 bases from V and 3 bases from J, with 13 bases in between. The CDR3 has 14 residues. The CDR3 nucleotides read TGTGCCAGCAGCCCGTTAACGGACCTCTACGAGCAGTACTTC. Encoded protein: CASSPLTDLYEQYF.

For this clonotype: Since a much larger clone is just one base distant, this may be a read error. The conserved closing phenylalanine or tryptophan is absent in this CDR3, likely reflecting a read error. The rearrangement links TRBV6-9 to TRBJ1-2, with D tentatively TRBD1 (5 bases). Trimming shortened V by 4 bases and J by 5 bases, and 14 bases separated the two germline ends. The CDR3 has 14 residues. CDR1 is MNHGY, CDR2 SVAAGI, per germline. The CDR3 loop is CASSSDTASYGYTL. Here the CDR3 DNA reads TGTGCCAGCAGTTCGGACACGGCGTCGTATGGCTACACCCTC.

At least ten counts were recorded for this clonotype. The chain links TRBV25-1 to TRBJ1-5; the D gene is possibly TRBD1 (6 bases). This CDR3 region has 15 residues. Trimming shortened V by 2 bases and J by 4 bases, and 12 bases separated the two germline ends. Germline V CDR1 and CDR2: MGHDK, SYGVNS. CDR3 residues: CASSETGNGNQPQHF. CDR3 coding DNA: TGTGCCAGCAGTGAAACAGGGAATGGTAATCAGCCCCAGCATTTT.

In this sample, this clonotype turned up a few times. This chain uses TRBV4-1 with TRBJ1-2; no clear D. Trimming took off 0 bases at V and 8 bases at J, with 10 bases between the two ends. The length of the CDR3 is 13 residues. CDR1 MGHRA and CDR2 YSYEKL come from the germline V gene. The CDR3 nucleotides are TGCGCCAGCAGCCAAGACAACATTAGGGGCTACACCTTC. Translation: CASSQDNIRGYTF.

This clonotype was seen ten or more times. The J gene is TRBJ1-1, the V gene TRBV6-1, with a weak D call TRBD1 (6 bases). V was trimmed by 5 bases and J by 1 base, leaving 11 bases between them. The CDR3 contains 14 residues. Germline assignment: CDR1 MNHNS and CDR2 SASEGT. Here the CDR3 DNA reads TGTGCCAGCAGTCCACAGGGTCCGAACACTGAAGCTTTCTTT. Its protein product is CASSPQGPNTEAFF.

This clonotype has more than one count but fewer than ten. The V gene is TRBV9, the J gene TRBJ2-1; D uncertain. The CDR3 is made up of 17 amino acids. CDR1 is SGDLS and CDR2 is YYNGEE in the germline V gene. The V end lost 4 bases, the J end lost 1 base, and 18 bases lay between the germline ends. CDR3 in amino acids: CASSSPTGLLSYNEQFF. The DNA for the CDR3 is TGTGCCAGCAGCTCACCCACTGGGCTACTTTCCTACAATGAGCAGTTCTTC.

This clonotype came up a few times. The gene calls are TRBV7-9 and TRBJ1-6; D not resolved. V dropped 4 bases and J dropped 9 bases, with 7 bases sitting between them. This CDR3 contains 12 residues. Germline values: CDR1 SEHNR, CDR2 FQNEAQ (reference sequence). CDR3 coding DNA: TGTGCCAGCAGCTACAATCCTTCACCCCTCCACTTT. Amino acids: CASSYNPSPLHF.

Many counts were recorded for this clonotype. The chain carries TRBV6-1 and TRBJ2-1, with D tentatively TRBD2 (6 bases). V lost 5 bases and J lost 7, with 18 bases in between. CDR1 and CDR2 from the germline V gene are MNHNS and SASEGT. This CDR3 contains 15 residues. This CDR3 is CASSPGFAGSNEQFF. For the CDR3, the DNA is TGTGCCAGCAGTCCCGGGTTCGCGGGATCGAATGAGCAGTTCTTC.

The chain uses TRBV9 and TRBJ2-3; 12 nucleotides match TRBD2. Trimming took 0 bases from V and 0 from J; bases not matched to a gene: 5. CDR3 length: 18 residues. Per germline, CDR1 SGDLS and CDR2 YYNGEE. This CDR3 is CASSVARTSGGSTDTQYF. The CDR3 DNA sequence: TGTGCCAGCAGCGTAGCCCGTACTAGCGGGGGGAGCACAGATACGCAGTATTTT.

The chain combines TRBV10-3 with TRBJ1-2; a weak D match, TRBD1 (5 bases). There are 17 residues in the CDR3. Germline CDR1 reads ENHRY; CDR2 reads SYGVKD. With 0 bases removed from V and 7 bases from J, the gap between germline ends came to 21 bases. CDR3: CAISESDQGAGQAGYTF. As DNA, the CDR3 is TGTGCCATCAGTGAGTCTGACCAAGGGGCAGGGCAGGCTGGCTACACCTTC.

CDR3 residues: CASSLVRGEGETQYF. CDR3 DNA: TGTGCCAGCAGCTTGGTTCGGGGGGAGGGAGAGACCCAGTACTTC. The V and J genes are TRBV5-4 and TRBJ2-5, with TRBD2 identical over 7 bases. Germline V gives CDR1 SGHNT, CDR2 YYREEE (reference sequence). The CDR3 has 15 amino acids. J was trimmed by 4 bases and V by 0 bases; bases with no gene match: 6. The full variable domain, rest sourced from reference TRBV5-4 and TRBJ2-5, is ETGVTQSPTHLIKTRGQQVTLRCSSQSGHNTVSWYQQALGQGPQFIFQYYREEENGRGNFPPRFSGLQFPNYSSELNVNALELDDSALYLCASSLVRGEGETQYFGPGTRLLVL.

This clonotype showed up many times. The gene calls are TRBV20-1 and TRBJ2-7; no clear D gene. The CDR3 is 13 residues long. V gave up 0 bases and J gave up 5 bases, with 11 bases separating them. Germline CDR1 and CDR2: DFQATT and SNEGSKA (reference sequence). In DNA form, the CDR3 reads TGCAGTGCTAGAGAGCCCCCCCTCAACGAGCAGTACTTC. It is translated as CSAREPPLNEQYF.

CDR3 in DNA: TGTGCCAGTAGGAGGACAGCAAAGGCAACTAATGAAAAACTGTTTTTT. This gives the protein CASRRTAKATNEKLFF. J is TRBJ1-4 and V is TRBV19; perhaps TRBD1 as D (6 bases). V was pared by 6 bases and J by 0 bases, with 14 bases between. Germline V gives CDR1 LNHDA, CDR2 SQIVND (reference sequence). The CDR3 has 16 amino acids.

There are a few counts of this clonotype. This chain links TRBV30 with TRBJ1-1; D is unclear. Germline V lookup: CDR1 GTSNPN, CDR2 SVGIG (reference sequence). Trimming stripped 2 bases from V and 0 bases from J, with 4 bases between. The CDR3 consists of 12 residues. DNA for the CDR3: TGTGCCTGGAGTAAGTTGAACACTGAAGCTTTCTTT. This gives the protein CAWSKLNTEAFF.

The chain uses TRBV7-9 and TRBJ2-3; the D call may be TRBD1 or TRBD2 (5 bases each). The V gene's germline CDR1 is SEHNR and CDR2 FQNEAQ (reference sequence). The CDR3 length is 12 residues. Deletions cut 5 bases from V and 11 bases from J, with 14 bases between. The CDR3 DNA reads as TGTGCCAGCAGCCCCGGAGTGGGACGGCAGTATTTT. It yields the protein CASSPGVGRQYF.

The chain combines TRBV6-2 or TRBV6-3 with TRBJ1-3, with 7 bases lining up with TRBD1. Germline lookup yields CDR1 MNHEY and CDR2 SVGEGT. Unmatched junction bases numbered 9, after V lost 8 bases and J lost 8 bases. The CDR3 loop spans 13 amino acids. DNA of the CDR3: TGTGCCAGCGCGAGCCGACAGGGAGACACCATATATTTT. Protein: CASASRQGDTIYF.

The genes are TRBV12-5 and TRBJ2-7; possibly TRBD1 or TRBD2 for D (7 bases each). Germline V lookup: CDR1 LGHNT, CDR2 FRNRAP. The CDR3 runs 16 residues. DNA for the CDR3: TGTGCCAGACCCAGGGGGGGAACGGGAGTGTCCTACGAGCAGTACTTC. As protein: CARPRGGTGVSYEQYF.

The rearrangement links TRBV12-3 or TRBV12-4 to TRBJ1-1; tentatively, D is TRBD1 (5 bases). Deletions cut 11 bases from V and 5 bases from J, with 21 bases between. The CDR3 consists of 14 residues. The CDR3 spells CALGDGAKRTEAFF. CDR3 sequence (DNA): TGTGCCCTAGGCGACGGGGCAAAGAGGACTGAAGCTTTCTTT.

This clonotype was recorded a few times. This chain uses TRBV27 with TRBJ2-7, with TRBD2 matching over 10 bases. J was trimmed by 0 bases and V by 8 bases; bases with no gene match: 10. Per the germline V gene, CDR1 is MNHEY and CDR2 is SMNVEV (reference sequence). The CDR3 is made up of 16 amino acids. CDR3 region: CASRRLAGAGSYEQYF. The CDR3 nucleotides read TGTGCCAGCCGGAGGCTAGCGGGAGCAGGCTCCTACGAGCAGTACTTC.

At least ten counts were recorded for this clonotype. The chain combines TRBV20-1 with TRBJ2-5; possibly TRBD1 for D (6 bases). The CDR3 extends over 14 amino acids. In germline, CDR1 is DFQATT, CDR2 SNEGSKA (reference sequence). The V and J ends lost 3 bases and 1 base respectively, with 12 bases between them. The CDR3 loop reads CSARGATVQETQYF. CDR3 nucleotide sequence: TGCAGTGCTAGGGGGGCAACAGTCCAAGAGACCCAGTACTTC.

This sequence joins TRBV19 and TRBJ2-2, with D tentatively TRBD1 (5 bases). Germline CDR1 and CDR2: LNHDA and SQIVND (reference sequence). The CDR3 runs 15 residues. The ends were cut back, 6 bases at V and 6 bases at J, with 17 bases in the middle. This CDR3 reads CASSRAVGISGELFF. CDR3 nucleotides: TGTGCCAGTAGCAGGGCCGTGGGGATCTCCGGGGAGCTGTTTTTT.